This T cell receptor beta chain was profiled in a study of Graves' ophthalmopathy and Graves' hyperthyroidism. This clonotype appeared many times. The authors amplified TCR beta CDR3 regions, and they did so from RNA transcripts for repertoire sequencing. The first round was an RT-PCR with HTBI primers, and the second round was a multiplex PCR. TCRdb re-derived calls from the multiplex PCR reads in MiXCR, one entry per CDR3 protein. The sample records about 200,000 distinct CDR3 sequences, less than 30% being singletons. The CDR3 is made up of 14 amino acids. With 5 bases removed from V and 6 bases from J, the gap between germline ends came to 19 bases. CDR1 is SQVTM and CDR2 is ANQGSEA in the germline V gene.

The material sequenced was peripheral blood. This receptor was obtained from a middle-aged man with Graves' ophthalmopathy. V is TRBV29-1 and J is TRBJ1-1, with D possibly being TRBD1 (5 bases). The CDR3 DNA reads TGCAGCGTTCGACTCCCCCAGGGAGGGGCTGAAGCTTTCTTT. Translating it yields CSVRLPQGGAEAFF.